The 32 T cell receptor beta chains given below trace back to one sample, sequenced in a study of blood T cells in healthy people across ages. A second roughly 6 to 11 cycle PCR used barcoded and J-beta primers. Each CDR3 protein gets one entry after TCRdb re-called the 5' RACE reads with MiXCR. The sample consists of some 750,000 distinct CDR3 sequences, roughly 20% of them appearing once. Sequenced input: blood. The receptors shown here come from an older man in good health.

Here the CDR3 reads CSAPIAGGGSYNEQFF. The CDR3 nucleotides are TGCAGTGCACCTATAGCGGGGGGAGGCTCCTACAATGAGCAGTTCTTC. The V gene is TRBV20-1, the J gene TRBJ2-1, with 10 bases that match TRBD2. This CDR3 comprises 16 residues. CDR1 DFQATT and CDR2 SNEGSKA come from the germline V gene (reference sequence). V lost 6 bases to trimming and J lost 0 bases; unmatched junction nucleotides: 8.

There are a few counts of this clonotype. The CDR3 DNA sequence: TGTGCCAGCAGCTTATGGGGGCGGGGAGAGACCCAGTACTTC. Translated, it gives CASSLWGRGETQYF. The rearrangement uses TRBV7-2 and TRBJ2-5, with D perhaps given as TRBD1 or TRBD2 (6 bases each). The germline CDR1 and CDR2 sequences are SGHTA and FQGNSA. This CDR3 has 14 residues. V was trimmed by 2 bases and J by 4 bases, leaving 11 bases between them.

In its sample, this clonotype was seen many times. The genes are TRBV29-1 and TRBJ1-4, with a tentative D call TRBD1 (5 bases). Germline CDR1 and CDR2: SQVTM and ANQGSEA. The CDR3 consists of 14 residues. Trimming removed 4 bases from V and 6 bases from J, with 15 bases in between. The CDR3 here is CSVGLRDHYEKLFF. CDR3 nucleotide sequence: TGCAGCGTTGGGTTGCGGGACCACTATGAAAAACTGTTTTTT.

This clonotype was seen a few times. An end of the junction does not agree with germline; a read error may underlie this. The chain joins TRBV7-9 to TRBJ1-1; 8 bases are a match to TRBD1. The CDR3 spans 13 residues. CDR1 and CDR2 from the germline V gene are SEHNR and FQNEAQ (reference sequence). Written as DNA, the CDR3 is TGTGCCAGCAGCTCCTGGACAGGGCCTGAAGCCTTCTTT. Amino acid sequence: CASSSWTGPEAFF.

This chain uses TRBV3-1 with TRBJ2-1, with a tentative D call TRBD2 (6 bases). V was clipped by 2 bases and J by 5 bases, with 10 bases between them. The CDR3 consists of 14 residues. Germline V lookup: CDR1 LGHDT, CDR2 YNNKEL (reference sequence). This CDR3 is CASSQPGVHNEQFF. DNA for the CDR3: TGTGCCAGCAGCCAACCGGGGGTCCACAATGAGCAGTTCTTC.

Only a few counts were recorded for this clonotype. V is TRBV5-6 and J is TRBJ1-2; 11 nucleotides line up with TRBD1. This CDR3 is 15 amino acids long. Germline CDR1 reads SGHDT; CDR2 reads YYEEEE. V gave up 4 bases and J gave up 4 bases; unmatched junction bases: 6. CDR3 DNA: TGTGCCAGCAGCCGAGGACAGGGGGCGGTCTATGGCTACACCTTC. It yields the protein CASSRGQGAVYGYTF.

This clonotype was seen a few times. The rearrangement joins TRBV5-1 to TRBJ1-1; a possible D gene is TRBD1 (6 bases). The CDR3 runs 17 residues. Germline V CDR1 and CDR2: SGHRS, YFSETQ. V was pared by 3 bases and J by 3 bases, with 21 bases between. The CDR3 bases are TGCGCCAGCAGCTGGGGGGGCCAGGGGTCGCGGGACACTGAAGCTTTCTTT. Its protein is CASSWGGQGSRDTEAFF.

This clonotype was counted only a few times. The chain is built from TRBV6-5 and TRBJ2-1; tentatively, D is TRBD2 (7 bases). The V end lost 0 bases, the J end lost 0 bases, and 12 bases lay between the germline ends. Germline CDR1 reads MNHEY; CDR2 reads SVGAGI. The CDR3 sequence is 17 residues long. This CDR3 reads CASSYSPGGRSYNEQFF. In DNA form, the CDR3 reads TGTGCCAGCAGTTACTCACCGGGGGGCCGCTCCTACAATGAGCAGTTCTTC.

This sequence joins TRBV6-5 and TRBJ2-5; no firm D call. V dropped 8 bases and J dropped 3 bases, with 10 bases sitting between them. Looked up from germline, CDR1 is MNHEY and CDR2 is SVGAGI. The CDR3 has 12 residues. In DNA form, the CDR3 reads TGTGCCAGCGGCCACCCAAAAGAGACCCAGTACTTC. As protein: CASGHPKETQYF.

V usage is TRBV9 and J usage is TRBJ2-1; D is tentatively TRBD1 or TRBD2 (5 bases each). The J call is doubtful: the DNA matches TRBJ2-5 better. The CDR3 loop spans 15 amino acids. In germline, CDR1 is SGDLS, CDR2 YYNGEE. In DNA form, the CDR3 reads TGTGCCAGCAGCGCCGACCGGGACCAAAGGCGGACCCAGTACTTC. The encoded protein is CASSADRDQRRTQYF.

The gene calls are TRBV9 and TRBJ2-3; the match to TRBD1 covers 8 bases. This CDR3 is 15 amino acids long. Germline CDR1 SGDLS, CDR2 YYNGEE. V shed 4 bases, J shed 4 bases, and the junction held 8 bases outside the gene matches. Written as DNA, the CDR3 is TGTGCCAGCAGCCCTCGGACAGGGCAAGCAGATACGCAGTATTTT. Protein sequence: CASSPRTGQADTQYF.

The rearrangement uses TRBV6-5 and TRBJ1-6; no reliable D call. The germline V and J ends were trimmed by 1 base and 7 bases, with 8 bases remaining between them. Germline CDR1 and CDR2: MNHEY and SVGAGI. This CDR3 has 14 amino acids. The CDR3 region has the DNA TGTGCCAGCAGTTACTTGAGATTGAATTCACCCCTCCACTTT. Translating it yields CASSYLRLNSPLHF.

The chain is built from TRBV24-1 and TRBJ2-3, with TRBD2 matching 7 bases. The V gene's germline CDR1 is KGHDR and CDR2 SFDVKD. J lost 5 bases, V lost 4 bases, and 2 bases had no gene match. The CDR3 has 13 residues. Here the CDR3 reads CATSEVAGDTQYF. As DNA, the CDR3 is TGTGCCACCAGTGAAGTAGCGGGAGATACGCAGTATTTT.

A few counts support this clonotype. The chain employs TRBV11-2 and TRBJ2-2; D possibly corresponds to TRBD2 (6 bases). CDR3 length: 15 residues. V lost 2 bases, J lost 4 bases, and 11 bases lay in between. In germline, CDR1 is SGHAT, CDR2 FQNNGV. CDR3 nucleotide sequence: TGTGCCAGCAGCTTAATCCGGGGGAGCACCGGGGAGCTGTTTTTT. Amino acids: CASSLIRGSTGELFF.

V gene TRBV2 combines with J gene TRBJ1-2; possible D gene TRBD1, 6 bases. Germline V lookup: CDR1 SNHLY, CDR2 FYNNEI. This CDR3 region has 12 residues. V was clipped by 6 bases and J by 8 bases, with 13 bases between them. The CDR3 DNA reads as TGTGCCAGCAGGATAGGGGGTAGAGGCTACACCTTC. Protein product: CASRIGGRGYTF.

V usage is TRBV29-1 and J usage is TRBJ1-4; D is uncertain. V gave up 6 bases and J gave up 0 bases, with 11 bases separating them. Germline loops: CDR1 SQVTM, CDR2 ANQGSEA. CDR3 length equals 14 residues. The CDR3 region has the DNA TGCAGCGTATATAAGGAGGCAACTAATGAAAAACTGTTTTTT. Residues: CSVYKEATNEKLFF. The full variable domain, with the rest looked up from reference TRBV29-1 and TRBJ1-4, is SAVISQKPSRDICQRGTSLTIQCQVDSQVTMMFWYRQQPGQSLTLIATANQGSEATYESGFVIDKFPISRPNLTFSTLTVSNMSPEDSSIYLCSVYKEATNEKLFFGSGTQLSVL.

The table lists this clonotype with many counts. V is TRBV7-8 and J is TRBJ2-2; the match to TRBD1 covers 8 bases. Germline V gene data show CDR1 as SGHVS and CDR2 as FQNEAQ. The CDR3 runs to 15 residues. Trimming cost V 4 bases and J 6 bases; bases outside gene matches: 7. The DNA of the CDR3 is TGTGCCAGCAGCTCCGCAGGACAGGGAGCCGGGGAGCTGTTTTTT. Translating it yields CASSSAGQGAGELFF.

CDR3 coding DNA: TGCAGTGCTTTCGATCCACAGGCTGAGGTAGCTGAAAAACTGTTTTTT. It yields the protein CSAFDPQAEVAEKLFF. The genes are TRBV20-1 and TRBJ1-4; TRBD1 is a possible D gene (5 bases). Per germline, CDR1 DFQATT and CDR2 SNEGSKA (reference sequence). Trimming pared 5 bases from V and 7 bases from J, leaving 23 bases between. The CDR3 runs to 16 residues.

This sequence joins TRBV12-3 or TRBV12-4 and TRBJ2-6; D remains ambiguous. Trimming left V 4 bases short and J 1 base short, with 8 bases between. The CDR3 contains 15 residues. CDR3: CASSYPSSGANVLTF. CDR3 sequence (DNA): TGTGCCAGCAGTTATCCTAGTTCTGGGGCCAACGTCCTGACTTTC.

The chain couples TRBV6-2 or TRBV6-3 to TRBJ2-1, with TRBD2 matching over 14 bases. V lost 6 bases, J lost 2 bases, and 6 bases stayed unmatched. Germline CDR1 and CDR2: MNHEY and SVGEGT. This CDR3 has 17 residues. This chain's CDR3 is CASSLGLAGGTYNEQFF. The CDR3 DNA is TGTGCCAGCAGCCTCGGACTAGCGGGAGGTACCTACAATGAGCAGTTCTTC.

This clonotype occurred a few times. The rearrangement joins TRBV5-1 to TRBJ2-3; 7 positions match TRBD2. This CDR3 has 16 residues. Per germline, CDR1 SGHRS and CDR2 YFSETQ. V lost 4 bases and J lost 4; bases outside the gene matches: 12. CDR3 sequence: CASSLLGGEASDTQYF. In DNA form, the CDR3 reads TGCGCCAGCAGCCTCCTGGGAGGGGAAGCCTCAGATACGCAGTATTTT.

This sequence joins TRBV24-1 and TRBJ2-5; no firm D call. The V end lost 3 bases, the J end lost 0 bases, and 7 bases lay between the germline ends. This CDR3 is 14 amino acids long. Germline V gene data show CDR1 as KGHDR and CDR2 as SFDVKD. Written as DNA, the CDR3 is TGTGCCACCAGTGATGTAGGACACCAAGAGACCCAGTACTTC. This codes for CATSDVGHQETQYF.

This clonotype was seen a handful of times. The chain employs TRBV6-5 and TRBJ2-5, with D hard to call. V lost 2 bases and J lost 4, with 14 bases in between. Germline lookup yields CDR1 MNHEY and CDR2 SVGAGI. This CDR3 has 15 residues. The CDR3 coding sequence is TGTGCCAGCAGTTACCTTTCGGCAGGAACAGAGACCCAGTACTTC. This translates into CASSYLSAGTETQYF.

This clonotype was found a few times. The chain uses TRBV6-2 or TRBV6-3 and TRBJ2-7; D is ambiguous. Per germline, CDR1 MNHEY and CDR2 SVGEGT. The CDR3 is 13 residues long. V was clipped by 4 bases and J by 2 bases, with 9 bases between them. For the CDR3, the DNA is TGTGCCAGCAGTTTATCCCTTACCTACGAGCAGTACGTC. Translation gives CASSLSLTYEQYV.

This clonotype was counted only a few times. This chain connects TRBV12-3 or TRBV12-4 to TRBJ2-7, with 14 bases matching TRBD2. This CDR3 has 17 residues. Trimming took 5 bases from V and 5 from J; bases not matched to a gene: 11. CDR3 region: CASSASMTSGGANEQYF. Here the CDR3 DNA reads TGTGCCAGCAGTGCCTCAATGACTAGCGGGGGGGCCAACGAGCAGTACTTC.

This clonotype was counted only a few times. V usage is TRBV7-8 and J usage is TRBJ2-2; maybe TRBD1 (6 bases). The CDR3 consists of 15 residues. The germline gives CDR1 SGHVS, CDR2 FQNEAQ. V was shortened by 5 bases and J by 9 bases, with 19 bases between the two germline ends. As DNA, the CDR3 is TGTGCCAGCAGCCCGTACAGGGCTGGGACCAGGGAGCTGTTTTTT. Protein sequence: CASSPYRAGTRELFF.

A few counts support this clonotype. This chain joins TRBV20-1 and TRBJ2-2, with 9 bases aligning to TRBD2. CDR1 and CDR2 from the germline V gene are DFQATT and SNEGSKA (reference sequence). V gave up 1 base and J gave up 2 bases; unmatched junction bases: 5. This CDR3 is built from 16 residues. The CDR3 region is CSARAASGVNTGELFF. For the CDR3, the DNA is TGCAGTGCTAGAGCCGCTAGCGGGGTCAACACCGGGGAGCTGTTTTTT.

The chain has TRBV6-1 and TRBJ2-1, with a possible D match to TRBD1 (5 bases). The end of the DNA aligns better with TRBJ2-7, so the J call may be wrong. Germline CDR1 reads MNHNS; CDR2 reads SASEGT. This CDR3 is 15 amino acids long. CDR3 sequence reads: CASSEAATEFYEQYF. The CDR3, as DNA: TGTGCCAGCAGTGAAGCGGCGACAGAATTCTACGAGCAGTACTTC.

This clonotype was observed a handful of times. The rearrangement uses TRBV7-9 and TRBJ1-1; 7 nucleotides match TRBD1. This CDR3 region has 16 residues. Germline values: CDR1 SEHNR, CDR2 FQNEAQ (reference sequence). The junction had 17 bases not matched to a gene; V was cut back by 7 bases and J by 6 bases. The CDR3 nucleotides are TGTGCCAGCAACTCTAATACGCCACAGGGGAGGCCTGAAGCTTTCTTT. This encodes CASNSNTPQGRPEAFF.

This clonotype was picked up a small number of times. The V and J genes are TRBV7-8 and TRBJ1-1, with 8 bases that match TRBD1. CDR1 is SGHVS and CDR2 is FQNEAQ in the germline V gene. Losses at the gene ends were 1 base for V and 5 bases for J; bases not matched to a gene: 6. The CDR3 runs to 15 residues. CDR3 residues: CASSLVTQGATEAFF. In nucleotides, the CDR3 is TGTGCCAGCAGCTTAGTGACGCAGGGGGCTACTGAAGCTTTCTTT.

This clonotype was observed a few times. The CDR3 here is CASSLVGSNEKLFF. In DNA form, the CDR3 reads TGTGCCAGCAGCTTAGTTGGCAGCAATGAAAAACTGTTTTTT. The chain carries TRBV7-2 and TRBJ1-4; the D is unclear. Trimming removed 1 base from V and 5 bases from J, with 8 bases in between. Germline assignment: CDR1 SGHTA and CDR2 FQGNSA. CDR3 length: 14 residues.

Comments on this clonotype: One end of the junction does not line up with germline, which may come from a read error. The gene calls are TRBV7-3 and TRBJ2-1, with D unresolved. In germline, CDR1 is SGHTA, CDR2 FQGTGA. The CDR3 is 15 residues long. CDR3 nucleotides: TGTGCCAGCAGCCTAACTGGGCCCCCGTACAATGAGCAGTTCTTC. This gives the protein CASSLTGPPYNEQFF. The full variable domain, with the rest looked up from reference TRBV7-3 and TRBJ2-1, is GAGVSQTPSNKVTEKGKYVELRCDPISGHTALYWYRQSLGQGPEFLIYFQGTGAADDSGLPNDRFFAVRPEGSVSTLKIQRTERGDSAVYLCASSLTGPPYNEQFFGPGTRLTVL.